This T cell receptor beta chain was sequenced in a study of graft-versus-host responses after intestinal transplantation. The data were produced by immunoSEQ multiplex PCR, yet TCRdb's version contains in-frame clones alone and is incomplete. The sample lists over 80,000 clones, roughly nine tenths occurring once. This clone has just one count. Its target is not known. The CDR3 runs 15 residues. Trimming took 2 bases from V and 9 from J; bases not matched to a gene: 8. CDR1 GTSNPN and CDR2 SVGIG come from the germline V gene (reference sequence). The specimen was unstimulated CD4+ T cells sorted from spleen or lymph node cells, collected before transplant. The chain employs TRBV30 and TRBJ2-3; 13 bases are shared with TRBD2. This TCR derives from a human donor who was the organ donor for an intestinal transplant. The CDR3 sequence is CAWSILAGGRGTQYF. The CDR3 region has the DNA TGTGCCTGGAGTATACTAGCGGGGGGGCGGGGAACGCAGTATTTT.